A selection of T cell receptor beta chains follows, all from one sample in a study of blood T cell repertoires in COVID-19. This table comes from immunoSEQ multiplex PCR, and its TCRdb copy is limited to in-frame clones, with some not included. The table records some 530,000 clones, 70% to 90% of them present only once. The sample consisted of peripheral blood. These receptors originate from a human donor in a cohort sampled during active COVID-19. Each CDR3 is given with its conserved first and last residue. A D gene is named only where the DNA matches it firmly. Only some rows state a clone size, as once, few, many or a class for expanded clones.

cdr3_nt: TGTGCCAGCAGCTCTCCCGGGACTAGCGGGACCGGGGAGCTGTTTTTT
cdr3_aa: CASSSPGTSGTGELFF
v_call: TRBV7-3
j_call: TRBJ2-2
clone_size: once
d_call: TRBD2

cdr3_nt: TGTGCCAGTAGGGATACCAGGACAGGGGACTCCTACGAGCAGTACTTC
cdr3_aa: CASRDTRTGDSYEQYF
v_call: TRBV19
j_call: TRBJ2-7
clone_size: once
d_call: TRBD1

cdr3_nt: TGTGCCAGCTCACCACGTGGGCTGAGCTCTGGAAACACCATATATTTT
cdr3_aa: CASSPRGLSSGNTIYF
v_call: TRBV18
j_call: TRBJ1-3
clone_size: NA
d_call: NA

cdr3_nt: TGTGCCAGTAGTATGGGGACAGCGGCGGTTGGGGGTGAGCAGTTCTTC
cdr3_aa: CASSMGTAAVGGEQFF
v_call: TRBV19
j_call: TRBJ2-1
clone_size: NA
d_call: TRBD1

cdr3_nt: TGTGCCAGCAGCTTAGGTTCCGGAGCGAGCCCCATTCAGTACTTC
cdr3_aa: CASSLGSGASPIQYF
v_call: TRBV7-3
j_call: TRBJ2-4
clone_size: NA
d_call: NA

cdr3_nt: TGTGCCAGCAGCAGTACACAGGGGAAGAATGGCTACACCTTC
cdr3_aa: CASSSTQGKNGYTF
v_call: TRBV3-1/TRBV3-2
j_call: TRBJ1-2
clone_size: NA
d_call: TRBD1

cdr3_nt: TGTGCCAGCAGTCCAATAGCGACCACAGATACGCAGTATTTT
cdr3_aa: CASSPIATTDTQYF
v_call: TRBV28
j_call: TRBJ2-3
clone_size: once
d_call: NA

cdr3_nt: TGTGCCAGCAGTCCCCATGGACAGGGAGCCTACGAGCAGTACTTC
cdr3_aa: CASSPHGQGAYEQYF
v_call: TRBV6-2/TRBV6-3
j_call: TRBJ2-7
clone_size: NA
d_call: TRBD1

cdr3_nt: TGTGCCAGCAGCCAATCCGGGACAGGGAAGAATGAGCAGTTCTTC
cdr3_aa: CASSQSGTGKNEQFF
v_call: TRBV16
j_call: TRBJ2-1
clone_size: once
d_call: TRBD1

cdr3_nt: TGTGCCAGCAGTGAATCTAATGTGTACGAGCAGTACTTC
cdr3_aa: CASSESNVYEQYF
v_call: TRBV25-1
j_call: TRBJ2-7
clone_size: NA
d_call: NA

cdr3_nt: TGTGCCAGCAGTACGTACCCGACAGAGAATGGGGCTTATAGCAATCAGCCCCAGCATTTT
cdr3_aa: CASSTYPTENGAYSNQPQHF
v_call: TRBV6-2/TRBV6-3
j_call: TRBJ1-5
clone_size: NA
d_call: NA

cdr3_nt: TGTGCCAGCAGCTTGGTGGGGACGCGGGATTCCTACGAGCAGTACTTC
cdr3_aa: CASSLVGTRDSYEQYF
v_call: TRBV5-6
j_call: TRBJ2-7
clone_size: NA
d_call: NA

cdr3_nt: TGTGCCAGCAGCTCCTATGGGCAGGAGGGTCAGCCCCAGCATTTT
cdr3_aa: CASSSYGQEGQPQHF
v_call: TRBV7-2
j_call: TRBJ1-5
clone_size: NA
d_call: NA

cdr3_nt: TGTGCCAGCTCCGGGACAGGGGAAAGTCGGGCCTCCTACGAGCAGTACTTC
cdr3_aa: CASSGTGESRASYEQYF
v_call: TRBV18
j_call: TRBJ2-7
clone_size: NA
d_call: TRBD1

cdr3_nt: TGTGCCAGCAGCCCGCGTGACAGGGGATCCTCTGGAAACACCATATATTTT
cdr3_aa: CASSPRDRGSSGNTIYF
v_call: TRBV3-1/TRBV3-2
j_call: TRBJ1-3
clone_size: NA
d_call: TRBD1

cdr3_nt: TGTGCCAGCAGCTTAGGGGGGACTCAGCCCCAGCATTTT
cdr3_aa: CASSLGGTQPQHF
v_call: TRBV7-3
j_call: TRBJ1-5
clone_size: NA
d_call: NA

cdr3_nt: TGTGCCAGCAGCTTAGAGCTGGGACACCCTTTTTTT
cdr3_aa: CASSLELGHPFF
v_call: TRBV5-4
j_call: TRBJ1-4
clone_size: few
d_call: NA

cdr3_nt: TGTGCCAGCAGTTTCAGGGGGCGTGAAAAACTGTTTTTT
cdr3_aa: CASSFRGREKLFF
v_call: TRBV6-5
j_call: TRBJ1-4
clone_size: NA
d_call: TRBD1

cdr3_nt: TGTGCCAGCAGTGACTTCGGGGCCGGGGAGCTGTTTTTT
cdr3_aa: CASSDFGAGELFF
v_call: TRBV12-3/TRBV12-4
j_call: TRBJ2-2
clone_size: NA
d_call: NA

cdr3_nt: TGTGCCAGCAGTCCGACAGGGGGTCATCAGCCCCAGCATTTT
cdr3_aa: CASSPTGGHQPQHF
v_call: TRBV28
j_call: TRBJ1-5
clone_size: NA
d_call: TRBD1

cdr3_nt: TGTGCCAGCTCCCTCGCGGGCTCGGACCCCACAGATACGCAGTATTTT
cdr3_aa: CASSLAGSDPTDTQYF
v_call: TRBV4-2
j_call: TRBJ2-3
clone_size: NA
d_call: NA

cdr3_nt: TGTGCCAGCAGTGAAGTCAGGGGGGAGTTGGAGACCCAGTACTTC
cdr3_aa: CASSEVRGELETQYF
v_call: TRBV2
j_call: TRBJ2-5
clone_size: NA
d_call: NA

cdr3_nt: TGTGCCAGCAGCCACTATCTTAAACTAGCGGGACAAAATGAGCAGTTCTTC
cdr3_aa: CASSHYLKLAGQNEQFF
v_call: TRBV3-1/TRBV3-2
j_call: TRBJ2-1
clone_size: NA
d_call: TRBD2

cdr3_nt: TGTGCCAGCAGCTTCGGACAGTATGGCTACACCTTC
cdr3_aa: CASSFGQYGYTF
v_call: TRBV28
j_call: TRBJ1-2
clone_size: NA
d_call: NA